This TCR beta chain was sequenced during a study of blood T cell repertoires in COVID-19. Across the study: The analysed material was cDNA or gDNA that came from T cells, B-cell-depleted T cells, or PBMCs.

Recruited during active infection, patients (from Seattle) were subsequently followed longitudinally. J was trimmed by 5 bases and V by 0 bases; bases with no gene match: 8. Germline values: CDR1 SGHAT, CDR2 FQNNGV. This CDR3 spans 17 amino acids. Here immunoSEQ multiplex PCR was the method, and the copy in TCRdb shows in-frame clones only, minus some. The table includes about 210,000 clones, approximately 85% detected once. J is TRBJ2-5 and V is TRBV11-2, with TRBD2 identical over 11 bases. The receptor was derived from a man aged 45-60 years with COVID-19, enrolled during active disease. What was sequenced was peripheral blood. CDR3 residues: CASSLDVSGGAWETQYF. Here the CDR3 DNA reads TGTGCCAGCAGCTTAGACGTTAGCGGGGGGGCCTGGGAGACCCAGTACTTC.